What follows are 19 T cell receptor beta chains derived from one specimen sequenced in a study of blood T cell repertoires in COVID-19. Profiled with immunoSEQ multiplex PCR; TCRdb holds only in-frame clones, not every one. Among 80,000 to 130,000 clones, 80% to 95% were seen once, and the ten largest hold more than 5%. The sample consisted of peripheral blood. The receptors were gathered from a man aged 65 to 79 with acute or convalescent COVID-19.

The J gene is TRBJ1-1, the V gene TRBV12-5; maybe TRBD1 (5 bases). The CDR3 length is 13 residues. Trimming shortened V by 0 bases and J by 6 bases, and 8 bases separated the two germline ends. Looked up from germline, CDR1 is LGHNT and CDR2 is FRNRAP. The DNA for the CDR3 is TGTGCTAGTGGTTTGGTCGGGGGGGCTGAAGCTTTCTTT. It is translated as CASGLVGGAEAFF.

The rearrangement joins TRBV6-6 to TRBJ1-2; 11 nucleotides match TRBD1. The CDR3 spans 15 residues. Germline CDR1 is MNHNY and CDR2 is SVGAGI (reference sequence). V trimming: 6 bases; J trimming: 2 bases; junction bases outside the gene matches: 5. CDR3 nucleotide sequence: TGTGCCAGCAGCCCCGGACAGGGGGCGAACTATGGCTACACCTTC. As protein: CASSPGQGANYGYTF.

The rearrangement links TRBV5-8 to TRBJ2-5, with D tentatively TRBD1 (6 bases). The CDR3 is made up of 14 amino acids. Trimming pared 5 bases from V and 2 bases from J, leaving 13 bases between. Looked up from germline, CDR1 is SGHTS and CDR2 is YDEGEE. The CDR3 sequence is CASRSRGTQETQYF. The DNA for the CDR3 is TGTGCCAGCAGATCACGAGGGACACAAGAGACCCAGTACTTC.

The J gene is TRBJ2-7, the V gene TRBV6-5, with unresolved D. Per germline, CDR1 MNHEY and CDR2 SVGAGI. V was clipped by 8 bases and J by 0 bases, with 11 bases between them. The CDR3 is 13 amino acids. For the CDR3, the DNA is TGTGCCAGCTTTTCGAGGAGCTCCTACGAGCAGTACTTC. This codes for CASFSRSSYEQYF.

The J gene is TRBJ2-3, the V gene TRBV6-4; possible D gene TRBD2, 5 bases. The CDR3 has 14 residues. Germline loops: CDR1 MRHNA, CDR2 SNTAGT. The V end was cut by 5 bases, the J end by 3 bases, with 12 bases between. In nucleotides, the CDR3 is TGTGCCAGCAGTTTAAGAGGCGGGACAGATACGCAGTATTTT. Amino acids: CASSLRGGTDTQYF.

The chain has TRBV18 and TRBJ1-6, with 9 bases matching TRBD1. Germline CDR1 and CDR2: KGHSH and LQKENI. V shed 4 bases and J 9 bases; nucleotides not matched to a gene: 4. The CDR3 covers 14 residues. In nucleotides, the CDR3 is TGTGCCAGCTCACGACAGGGGGACAGTTCACCCCTCCACTTT. It codes for CASSRQGDSSPLHF.

In this sample, this clone turned up a few times. V usage is TRBV30 and J usage is TRBJ1-1; 12 bases line up with TRBD1. This CDR3 region has 17 residues. Germline-derived CDR1 and CDR2 are GTSNPN and SVGIG (reference sequence). V dropped 2 bases and J dropped 4; count of bases not matched to a gene: 11. The CDR3 spells CAWSPLWDRGRVTEAFF. The CDR3 bases are TGTGCCTGGAGTCCCCTTTGGGACAGGGGGCGTGTCACTGAAGCTTTCTTT.

V is TRBV3-1 (or the pseudogene TRBV3-2) and J is TRBJ1-2; D is uncertain. This CDR3 is built from 13 residues. The V end was cut by 1 base, the J end by 7 bases, with 10 bases between. Germline CDR1 LGHDT, CDR2 YNNKEL (reference sequence). CDR3 DNA: TGTGCCAGCAGCCAAGTTGCGGGGTCTGGCTACACCTTC. Residues: CASSQVAGSGYTF.

In its sample, this clone was seen a few times. The chain combines TRBV11-2 with TRBJ2-7; D is perhaps TRBD1 (5 bases). Deletions cut 1 base from V and 3 bases from J, with 7 bases between. The germline V gene encodes CDR1 SGHAT and CDR2 FQNNGV. This CDR3 has 13 residues. CDR3 protein: CASSLAQGYEQYF. DNA for the CDR3: TGTGCCAGCAGCTTAGCGCAGGGCTACGAGCAGTACTTC. The whole variable domain, remainder taken from reference TRBV11-2 and TRBJ2-7, is EAGVAQSPRYKIIEKRQSVAFWCNPISGHATLYWYQQILGQGPKLLIQFQNNGVVDDSQLPKDRFSAERLKGVDSTLKIQPAKLEDSAVYLCASSLAQGYEQYFGPGTRLTVT.

J is TRBJ1-2 and V is TRBV5-6; 8 nucleotides match TRBD1. The CDR3 runs 15 residues. Germline V gene sequence: CDR1 SGHDT, CDR2 YYEEEE. The junction had 11 bases not matched to a gene; V was cut back by 2 bases and J by 8 bases. The DNA of the CDR3 is TGTGCCAGCAGCTTTGGGCAGGGGGCGGGCGCCGGCTACACCTTC. It is translated as CASSFGQGAGAGYTF.

This sequence joins TRBV11-2 and TRBJ1-2; the match to TRBD1 covers 8 bases. Germline CDR1 reads SGHAT; CDR2 reads FQNNGV. The CDR3 loop spans 14 amino acids. V trimming: 3 bases; J trimming: 6 bases; junction bases outside the gene matches: 6. CDR3 loop: CASSFTGGADGYTF. CDR3 coding DNA: TGTGCCAGCAGCTTCACAGGGGGAGCGGATGGCTACACCTTC.

This clone was found once. The chain is built from TRBV24-1 and TRBJ2-3; weak D call: TRBD2 (6 bases). This CDR3 contains 15 residues. From germline, CDR1 is KGHDR and CDR2 SFDVKD. The V end lost 5 bases, the J end lost 0 bases, and 11 bases lay between the germline ends. For the CDR3, the DNA is TGTGCCACCAGTGCGGCTAGCGTAAGCACAGATACGCAGTATTTT. Protein: CATSAASVSTDTQYF.

The chain combines TRBV5-1 with TRBJ2-3; 14 bases agree with TRBD2. After removal of 4 bases from V and 5 bases from J, the junction contained 9 bases not matched to a gene. There are 17 residues in the CDR3. In germline, CDR1 is SGHRS, CDR2 YFSETQ. CDR3 DNA sequence: TGCGCCAGCAGCCGTTCGACTAGCGGGAGGGCAGGAGATACGCAGTATTTT. Protein sequence: CASSRSTSGRAGDTQYF. The whole variable domain, filled in from reference TRBV5-1 and TRBJ2-3, reads KAGVTQTPRYLIKTRGQQVTLSCSPISGHRSVSWYQQTPGQGLQFLFEYFSETQRNKGNFPGRFSGRQFSNSRSEMNVSTLELGDSALYLCASSRSTSGRAGDTQYFGPGTRLTVL.

The CDR3 coding sequence is TGTGCCAGTAGCCCAAATACAGGGGGGGGTTCACCCCTCCACTTT. The encoded protein is CASSPNTGGGSPLHF. This chain links TRBV19 with TRBJ1-6, with 8 bases matching TRBD1. The junction had 10 bases not matched to a gene; V was cut back by 6 bases and J by 9 bases. The length of the CDR3 is 15 residues. Germline loops: CDR1 LNHDA, CDR2 SQIVND (reference sequence).

This clone was seen only a few times. V usage is TRBV4-3 and J usage is TRBJ1-2; tentatively, D is TRBD1 (5 bases). The CDR3 runs to 13 residues. CDR1 is LGHNA, CDR2 YSLEER, per germline. Trimming stripped 4 bases from V and 1 base from J, with 7 bases between. The CDR3: CASSRDSNYGYTF. The CDR3 bases are TGCGCCAGCAGCCGTGACAGTAACTATGGCTACACCTTC.

This rearrangement joins TRBV29-1 to TRBJ1-1; TRBD1 is a possible D gene (6 bases). Trimming left V 1 base short and J 8 bases short, with 17 bases between. Germline assignment: CDR1 SQVTM and CDR2 ANQGSEA. CDR3 length equals 14 residues. The CDR3 loop is CSVEGRQVPGEAFF. The DNA of the CDR3 is TGCAGCGTTGAAGGTAGACAGGTCCCTGGAGAAGCTTTCTTT.

The V gene is TRBV6-2 or TRBV6-3, the J gene TRBJ1-1; D remains unclear. V lost 0 bases, J lost 1 base, and 24 bases lay in between. The CDR3 runs to 20 residues. The germline V gene has CDR1 MNHEY and CDR2 SVGEGT. CDR3 loop: CASSYSTWPASFVGNTEAFF. The CDR3 nucleotides read TGTGCCAGCAGTTACTCGACTTGGCCAGCTTCATTTGTGGGGAACACTGAAGCTTTCTTT.

This chain uses TRBV12-3 or TRBV12-4 with TRBJ1-6, with D perhaps TRBD1 (6 bases). This CDR3 has 13 amino acids. Between the trimmed V and J ends, which lost 6 bases and 7 bases, there was a span of 10 bases. The CDR3 loop reads CASSPDSNSPLHF. In DNA form, the CDR3 reads TGTGCCAGCAGCCCGGACAGCAATTCACCCCTCCACTTT.

This chain connects TRBV19 to TRBJ1-1; possible D gene TRBD1, 5 bases. Trimming pared 10 bases from V and 4 bases from J, leaving 19 bases between. CDR1 and CDR2 (germline): LNHDA, SQIVND (reference sequence). The length of the CDR3 is 14 residues. CDR3 DNA: TGTGCCACCAAGAGCGGGGGTTGGGGCACTGAAGCTTTCTTT. This sequence encodes CATKSGGWGTEAFF.